These T cell receptor beta chains were read from a single sample in a study of blood T cell repertoires in COVID-19. The method was immunoSEQ multiplex PCR; TCRdb's version includes in-frame clones alone and lacks a portion of them. The table records approximately 32,000 clones, 88% of them present only once. Sequencing was performed on peripheral blood. The receptors were sampled from an older woman with active COVID-19. The CDR3 runs from the conserved cysteine through the conserved F or W. D genes are given only for firm matches. Rows give clone size only sometimes, using once, few, many, or a class for an expanded clone.

>TRBJ1-1|NA|TRBV9|NA
CASSERGGVYTEAFF
TGTGCCAGCAGCGAGCGGGGGGGTGTGTACACTGAAGCTTTCTTT
>TRBJ2-7|NA|TRBV7-2|NA
CASSPPLARGLREQYF
TGTGCCAGCAGTCCCCCTCTGGCCAGGGGACTACGCGAGCAGTACTTC
>TRBJ1-6|TRBD1|TRBV4-1|NA
CASSRTGGVNSPLHF
TGCGCCAGCAGCCGAACAGGGGGCGTGAATTCACCCCTCCACTTT
>TRBJ2-1|NA|TRBV12-3/TRBV12-4|NA
CASSPTSPGEQFF
TGTGCCAGCAGCCCTACTAGCCCGGGGGAGCAGTTCTTC
>TRBJ2-1|TRBD2|TRBV7-2|NA
CASSPPGGSSYNEQFF
TGTGCCAGCAGCCCCCCGGGGGGGAGCTCCTACAATGAGCAGTTCTTC
>TRBJ2-7|TRBD2|TRBV4-3|NA
CASSQDPVVAGYEQYF
TGCGCCAGCAGCCAAGACCCGGTGGTAGCGGGGTACGAGCAGTACTTC
>TRBJ1-2|NA|TRBV12-3/TRBV12-4|NA
CASSVRAFGYTF
TGTGCCAGCAGTGTCAGGGCTTTCGGCTACACCTTC
>TRBJ2-1|NA|TRBV11-2|NA
CASSSGPQQFF
TGTGCCAGCAGCTCTGGGCCCCAGCAGTTCTTC
>TRBJ2-1|NA|TRBV4-1|NA
CASSQEPTVSYNEQFF
TGCGCCAGCAGCCAGGAACCGACAGTCTCCTACAATGAGCAGTTCTTC
>TRBJ1-6|TRBD1|TRBV7-8|NA
CASSLDRAGSPLHF
TGTGCCAGCAGCTTGGACAGGGCAGGTTCACCCCTCCACTTT
>TRBJ2-3|TRBD1|TRBV11-3|NA
CASSFRTGLDTQYF
TGTGCCAGCAGCTTCAGGACAGGGTTGGATACGCAGTATTTT
>TRBJ2-1|TRBD2|TRBV2|NA
CASSPPGGALTYNEQFF
TGTGCCAGCAGCCCCCCGGGGGGGGCCCTCACATACAATGAGCAGTTCTTC
>TRBJ2-7|TRBD2|TRBV5-6|NA
CASSLGGEGTYEQYF
TGTGCCAGCAGCTTGGGTGGGGAGGGGACCTACGAGCAGTACTTC
>TRBJ2-1|TRBD2|TRBV9|NA
CASSPTFTSGDSYNEQFF
TGTGCCAGCAGCCCCACCTTCACTAGCGGGGACTCCTACAATGAGCAGTTCTTC
>TRBJ2-6|TRBD1|TRBV28|NA
CASSRGGYSGANVLTF
TGTGCCAGCAGTCGAGGGGGCTACTCTGGGGCCAACGTCCTGACTTTC
>TRBJ2-5|NA|TRBV7-2|NA
CASSLYDSQETQYF
TGTGCCAGCAGCTTGTACGATAGCCAAGAGACCCAGTACTTC
>TRBJ2-1|NA|TRBV12-1|NA
CASSFSSREYNEQFF
TGTGCCAGCAGCTTTTCGTCGCGGGAGTACAATGAGCAGTTCTTC
>TRBJ1-5|NA|TRBV19|NA
CASSMGRANQPQHF
TGTGCCAGTAGTATGGGCAGGGCCAATCAGCCCCAGCATTTT
>TRBJ2-3|NA|TRBV4-3|NA
CASSRDYSSTDTQYF
TGCGCCAGCAGTCGAGACTACTCAAGCACAGATACGCAGTATTTT
>TRBJ1-3|NA|TRBV3-1/TRBV3-2|NA
CASSQGGDTIYF
TGTGCCAGCAGCCAAGGGGGAGACACCATATATTTT
>TRBJ1-6|NA|TRBV27|once
CASRPTDYNSPLHF
TGTGCCAGCAGGCCGACAGATTATAATTCACCCCTCCACTTT
>TRBJ1-5|TRBD1|TRBV30|NA
CAWARDSAFDQPQHF
TGTGCCTGGGCCAGGGACAGCGCATTTGATCAGCCCCAGCATTTT
>TRBJ2-2|NA|TRBV5-6|NA
CASSLVRANTGELFF
TGTGCCAGCAGCTTGGTGCGGGCGAACACCGGGGAGCTGTTTTTT
>TRBJ2-5|TRBD1|TRBV7-9|NA
CASSSTGWETQYF
TGTGCCAGCAGCTCGACAGGGTGGGAGACCCAGTACTTC
>TRBJ2-3|TRBD1|TRBV30|NA
CAWSRGQDSADTQYF
TGTGCCTGGAGTAGGGGACAGGACTCCGCAGATACGCAGTATTTT
>TRBJ2-7|NA|TRBV2|NA
CASSGGAGASYEQYF
TGTGCCAGCAGTGGGGGCGCAGGGGCTTCCTACGAGCAGTACTTC
>TRBJ2-3|NA|TRBV11-3|NA
CASSLEDGRGTDTQYF
TGTGCCAGCAGCTTAGAGGATGGGCGGGGCACAGATACGCAGTATTTT
>TRBJ2-2|NA|TRBV4-1|NA
CASSQTRNTGELFF
TGCGCCAGCAGCCAAACGAGGAACACCGGGGAGCTGTTTTTT
>TRBJ2-7|TRBD1|TRBV19|NA
CASSSRDRVSYEQYF
TGTGCCAGTAGTTCCCGGGACAGGGTTTCCTACGAGCAGTACTTC
>TRBJ2-1|NA|TRBV19|NA
CASRGQPYTYNEQFF
TGTGCCAGTAGAGGACAGCCTTACACATACAATGAGCAGTTCTTC
>TRBJ1-2|TRBD1|TRBV5-6|medium-sized
CASSPEGGQGTYGYTF
TGTGCCAGCAGCCCCGAGGGGGGACAGGGGACCTATGGCTACACCTTC
>TRBJ1-1|NA|TRBV30|once
CACRDSLNTEAFF
TGTGCCTGTCGAGATAGCCTGAACACTGAAGCTTTCTTT
>TRBJ2-6|NA|TRBV18|NA
CASSPTSSGANVLTF
TGTGCCAGCTCACCCACCAGCTCTGGGGCCAACGTCCTGACTTTC
>TRBJ1-1|NA|TRBV4-2|NA
CASSQGVNTEAFF
TGTGCCAGCAGCCAAGGCGTGAACACTGAAGCTTTCTTT
>TRBJ2-3|NA|TRBV10-1|NA
CASSAGEGTDTQYF
TGCGCCAGCAGTGCGGGGGAAGGTACAGATACGCAGTATTTT
>TRBJ1-1|NA|TRBV18|NA
CASSTGQGRTEAFF
TGTGCCAGCTCAACCGGACAAGGGAGGACTGAAGCTTTCTTT
>TRBJ2-5|TRBD2|TRBV27|NA
CASSWQPPGLAGAFPQYF
TGTGCCAGCAGTTGGCAACCGCCGGGACTAGCGGGGGCGTTCCCCCAGTACTTC
>TRBJ2-7|TRBD1|TRBV12-3/TRBV12-4|NA
CASCWTGEYEQYF
TGTGCCAGCTGTTGGACAGGCGAATACGAGCAGTACTTC
>TRBJ2-3|NA|TRBV28|NA
CASIVGANTDTQYF
TGTGCCAGCATAGTGGGGGCCAACACAGATACGCAGTATTTT
>TRBJ1-3|NA|TRBV7-6|NA
CASSPFLSPIYF
TGTGCCAGCAGCCCCTTCTTGTCCCCCATATATTTT
>TRBJ1-4|TRBD1|TRBV6-5|NA
CASSSGGGREKLFF
TGTGCCAGCAGTTCGGGAGGGGGCAGGGAAAAACTGTTTTTT
>TRBJ1-4|NA|TRBV30|NA
CAWNRGSTNEKLFF
TGTGCCTGGAATCGGGGATCTACAAATGAAAAACTGTTTTTT
>TRBJ2-2|TRBD2|TRBV7-2|NA
CASSQGLAGGYTGELFF
TGTGCCAGCAGCCAGGGACTAGCGGGGGGTTACACCGGGGAGCTGTTTTTT
>TRBJ2-3|TRBD2|TRBV2|NA
CASLPGLAGVTDTQYF
TGTGCCAGCTTACCGGGACTAGCGGGGGTTACAGATACGCAGTATTTT
>TRBJ1-6|NA|TRBV11-3|NA
CASSLDYYSPLHF
TGTGCCAGCAGCTTAGACTATTATTCACCCCTCCACTTT
>TRBJ2-7|NA|TRBV3-1/TRBV3-2|NA
CASSQDTGQTGQYF
TGTGCCAGCAGCCAAGATACAGGACAGACGGGGCAGTACTTC
>TRBJ2-3|TRBD2|TRBV28|NA
CASSPPGERGSTDTQYF
TGTGCCAGCAGTCCCCCCGGAGAGCGGGGTAGCACAGATACGCAGTATTTT
>TRBJ2-7|TRBD1|TRBV7-9|NA
CASSPGGSYEQYF
TGTGCCAGCAGCCCAGGGGGCTCCTACGAGCAGTACTTC
>TRBJ2-2|NA|TRBV11-3|NA
CASSLTGTGELFF
TGTGCCAGCAGCCTAACGGGGACCGGGGAGCTGTTTTTT
>TRBJ2-5|NA|TRBV7-2|NA
CASTGQRETQYF
TGTGCCAGCACCGGACAGAGGGAGACCCAGTACTTC
>TRBJ2-3|TRBD2|TRBV6-1|NA
CASSEVPSGLAGRTDTQYF
TGTGCCAGCAGTGAAGTCCCCTCCGGACTAGCGGGTCGCACAGATACGCAGTATTTT
>TRBJ2-3|TRBD2|TRBV5-1|once
CASSLALAGSTDTQYF
TGCGCCAGCAGCTTAGCACTAGCGGGGAGCACAGATACGCAGTATTTT
>TRBJ2-7|TRBD1|TRBV7-9|NA
CASSQDRGRRYEQYF
TGTGCCAGCAGCCAGGACAGGGGGCGCAGGTACGAGCAGTACTTC
>TRBJ2-7|TRBD1|TRBV7-3|NA
CASSLRQGESEQYF
TGTGCCAGCAGCCTCCGACAGGGGGAGAGCGAGCAGTACTTC
>TRBJ2-2|NA|TRBV12-5|NA
CASGLGLSPGELFF
TGTGCTAGTGGTTTGGGACTGTCTCCCGGGGAGCTGTTTTTT
>TRBJ2-1|NA|TRBV3-1/TRBV3-2|once
CASSLPSMAEQFF
TGTGCCAGCAGCCTTCCTAGTATGGCCGAGCAGTTCTTC
>TRBJ1-2|TRBD1|TRBV6-5|NA
CASSRTDRAAYTF
TGTGCCAGCAGCCGGACCGACAGGGCGGCCTACACCTTC
>TRBJ2-5|TRBD2|TRBV3-1/TRBV3-2|NA
CASSQGGGGGGETQYF
TGTGCCAGCAGCCAAGGCGGTGGTGGCGGGGGAGAGACCCAGTACTTC
>TRBJ2-1|TRBD1|TRBV6-6|NA
CASTNRGDEQFF
TGTGCCAGCACTAACAGGGGCGATGAGCAGTTCTTC